This is a list of T cell receptor beta chains from one sample in a study of cytomegalovirus exposure and HLA in healthy donors. Repertoires were generated with immunoSEQ multiplex PCR, while TCRdb's copy carries only in-frame clones and drops some. This table holds about 170,000 clones, approximately 71% found once. Sequenced material: PBMCs. These receptors all come from a woman aged 18-29 years in good health and CMV-seropositive. Each CDR3 is given with its conserved first and last residue. A D gene is named only where the DNA matches it firmly. Size is stated for part of the rows, as once, few or many counts, or as a class when the clone is expanded.

j_call d_call clone_size cdr3_length v_call cdr3_nt cdr3_aa
TRBJ2-2 TRBD1 few 17 TRBV25-1 TGTGCCAGCAGTCTCACAACGACAGGGGGCGGGCACGGGGAGCTGTTTTTT CASSLTTTGGGHGELFF
TRBJ1-6 . . 18 TRBV18 TGTGCCAGCTCACTTTCGGACAGTCTGAGCTCCTATAATTCACCCCTCCACTTT CASSLSDSLSSYNSPLHF
TRBJ1-1 . . 15 TRBV5-1 TGCGCCAGCAGCCCCCCGGGGGTTCAGGGCACTGAAGCTTTCTTT CASSPPGVQGTEAFF
TRBJ2-5 TRBD2 . 13 TRBV5-4 TGTGCCAGCGGCGGGGGGCCCCAAGAGACCCAGTACTTC CASGGGPQETQYF
TRBJ1-2 . . 14 TRBV4-3 TGCGCCAGCAGCCAAGATCGGGGGAACTATGGCTACACCTTC CASSQDRGNYGYTF
TRBJ2-1 . . 15 TRBV10-3 TGTGCCATCAGTGACGGACAGACCAACTACAATGAGCAGTTCTTC CAISDGQTNYNEQFF
TRBJ2-7 . . 15 TRBV18 TGTGCCAGCTCACCACGGGATCAGGGTCCCTACGAGCAGTACTTC CASSPRDQGPYEQYF
TRBJ1-6 TRBD1 few 15 TRBV6-6 TGTGCCAGCAGTTACGGCAGGGGGATAGATTCACCCCTCCACTTT CASSYGRGIDSPLHF
TRBJ2-5 TRBD2 . 15 TRBV5-1 TGCGCCAGCAGCGGCTGGGGCGGGGGCCAAGAGACCCAGTACTTC CASSGWGGGQETQYF
TRBJ1-2 . . 14 TRBV5-1 TGCGCCAGCAGCTTATTCGGCAGGGAGGGTGGCTACACCTTC CASSLFGREGGYTF
TRBJ2-5 TRBD2 . 17 TRBV18 TGTGCCAGCTCTCCAGTAGACAGCGGGGTAGTTCCAGAGACCCAGTACTTC CASSPVDSGVVPETQYF
TRBJ1-4 TRBD1 . 13 TRBV30 TGTGCCTGGAGTCGACAGGGGGTGGAAAAACTGTTTTTT CAWSRQGVEKLFF
TRBJ2-7 TRBD1 . 13 TRBV30 TGTGCCTGGAGTCGGGACAGGGGCTACGAGCAGTACTTC CAWSRDRGYEQYF
TRBJ1-4 TRBD1 . 16 TRBV7-9 TGTGCCAGCAGCCCAACAGGGGGCGCAACTAATGAAAAACTGTTTTTT CASSPTGGATNEKLFF
TRBJ2-7 TRBD1 . 14 TRBV6-1 TGTGCCAGCAGTGACCGACAGGGCCTCTACGAGCAGTACTTC CASSDRQGLYEQYF
TRBJ2-3 TRBD2 few 14 TRBV9 TGTGCCAGCAGCGGGGGACTAGCCCCAGATACGCAGTATTTT CASSGGLAPDTQYF
TRBJ2-3 . . 15 TRBV5-4 TGTGCCAGCAGCTTGGCCGCAGGGTGGACAGATACGCAGTATTTT CASSLAAGWTDTQYF
TRBJ2-7 . . 14 TRBV2 TGTGCCAGCAGTGAAGGACAGGGAGGCTACGAGCAGTACTTC CASSEGQGGYEQYF
TRBJ2-3 TRBD2 . 14 TRBV6-5 TGTGCCAGCAGATTAGCGGGGGGCGGAAATACGCAGTATTTT CASRLAGGGNTQYF
TRBJ2-5 . . 14 TRBV15 TGTGCCACCAGCAGAGGGGGGGATGGCGAGACCCAGTACTTC CATSRGGDGETQYF
TRBJ2-7 TRBD1 . 15 TRBV27 TGTGCCAGCAGTTTATTGGGGACAGCGACCTACGAGCAGTACTTC CASSLLGTATYEQYF
TRBJ1-1 . . 12 TRBV6-6 TGTGCCAGCAGTTACTCCGACACTGAAGCTTTCTTT CASSYSDTEAFF
TRBJ2-1 . . 12 TRBV29-1 TGCAGCCCAGGGTGGGGCGTTGGTGAGCAGTTCTTC CSPGWGVGEQFF
TRBJ2-7 TRBD2 . 15 TRBV6-1 TGTGCCAGCAGTGAAGAGGCGGGGGGCTCCTACGAGCAGTACTTC CASSEEAGGSYEQYF
TRBJ1-6 . . 14 TRBV2 TGTGCCAGCAGTGGCGCCGGGAGGGATTCACCCCTCCACTTT CASSGAGRDSPLHF
TRBJ1-2 TRBD1 . 15 TRBV9 TGTGCCAGCAGCGTCGGCCAGGGGGTGGACTATGGCTACACCTTC CASSVGQGVDYGYTF
TRBJ1-4 TRBD1 . 15 TRBV5-4 TGTGCCAGCAGCCCACAGGGGGCTTCTAATGAAAAACTGTTTTTT CASSPQGASNEKLFF
TRBJ2-2 . few 15 TRBV4-1 TGCGCCAGCAGCCAAGGGTTGGCTCTCACCGGGGAGCTGTTTTTT CASSQGLALTGELFF
TRBJ1-2 . once 15 TRBV10-3 TGTGCCATCAGTGAGGGTAAACAGGGAACCTATGGCTACACCTTC CAISEGKQGTYGYTF
TRBJ2-1 TRBD2 . 16 TRBV7-2 TGTGCCAGCAGCTTAGAGGGGACTAGCGGGTACAATGAGCAGTTCTTC CASSLEGTSGYNEQFF